What follows are 23 T cell receptor beta chains derived from one specimen sequenced in a study of blood T cell repertoires in COVID-19. The method was immunoSEQ multiplex PCR; TCRdb's version includes in-frame clones alone and lacks a portion of them. The sample holds roughly 520,000 clones, more than 75% seen once. The specimen was PBMCs or T cells enriched from blood (not recorded which). The receptors shown here come from a woman aged 35 to 49 who had recovered from COVID-19.

The chain carries TRBV6-5 and TRBJ2-7; TRBD2 aligns across 7 bases. The CDR3 covers 16 residues. J was trimmed by 2 bases and V by 0 bases; bases with no gene match: 7. Germline assignment: CDR1 MNHEY and CDR2 SVGAGI. CDR3 sequence: CASSYSGGGGTYEQYF. The CDR3 DNA is TGTGCCAGCAGTTACTCAGGTGGGGGGGGAACCTACGAGCAGTACTTC.

The chain employs TRBV27 and TRBJ2-5; no definite D call. The CDR3 runs to 15 residues. V dropped 5 bases and J dropped 5 bases, with 18 bases sitting between them. CDR1 and CDR2 (germline): MNHEY, SMNVEV (reference sequence). In DNA form, the CDR3 reads TGTGCCAGCAGTAGCGCCGGGTCACGTTTGGAGACCCAGTACTTC. This codes for CASSSAGSRLETQYF.

The chain recombines TRBV29-1 with TRBJ2-7; 9 positions agree with TRBD1. With V trimmed by 7 bases and J by 0 bases, 7 bases remained unmatched. The CDR3 covers 14 residues. Germline V gene lookup returns CDR1 SQVTM and CDR2 ANQGSEA. Here the CDR3 reads CSATLGQGSYEQYF. In DNA form, the CDR3 reads TGCAGCGCTACGTTGGGACAGGGCTCCTACGAGCAGTACTTC.

The chain links TRBV12-3 or TRBV12-4 to TRBJ1-1; 7 nucleotides agree with TRBD1. The CDR3 has 12 amino acids. V shed 1 base and J 11 bases; nucleotides not matched to a gene: 4. CDR3 amino acids: CASSLETGRAFF. As DNA, the CDR3 is TGTGCCAGCAGTTTAGAGACAGGGAGGGCTTTCTTT.

This chain links TRBV13 with TRBJ2-7, with 7 bases matching TRBD2. CDR1 PRHDT and CDR2 FYEKMQ come from the germline V gene (reference sequence). CDR3 size: 13 residues. Unmatched junction bases numbered 3, after V lost 2 bases and J lost 5 bases. The CDR3 is CASSLQGGHEQYF. For the CDR3, the DNA is TGTGCCAGCAGCTTACAGGGAGGGCACGAGCAGTACTTC.

The J gene is TRBJ2-7, the V gene TRBV15, with 7 positions matching TRBD1. The CDR3 extends over 18 amino acids. J lost 3 bases, V lost 5 bases, and 19 bases had no gene match. CDR1 is LNHNV and CDR2 is YYDKDF in the germline V gene (reference sequence). The CDR3 sequence: CATSGLDRDSTVCYEQYF. CDR3 bases: TGTGCCACCAGCGGGTTAGACAGGGATAGTACCGTTTGCTACGAGCAGTACTTC.

V and J are TRBV6-1 and TRBJ2-5; TRBD2 aligns across 12 bases. The CDR3 runs 14 residues. The V segment lost 7 bases and the J segment 4 bases; nucleotides outside the gene matches: 4. Germline loops: CDR1 MNHNS, CDR2 SASEGT. The CDR3, as DNA: TGTGCCAGCAAGGGGGGACTAGCGGGAGAGACCCAGTACTTC. This gives the protein CASKGGLAGETQYF.

The V call is TRBV5-6, the J call TRBJ2-7; maybe TRBD1 (6 bases). V was shortened by 5 bases and J by 3 bases, with 12 bases between the two germline ends. This CDR3 comprises 13 residues. Germline V gene data show CDR1 as SGHDT and CDR2 as YYEEEE. CDR3 bases: TGTGCCAGCAGTTTTCAGGGGAGCTACGAGCAGTACTTC. Translated: CASSFQGSYEQYF.

The chain uses TRBV5-1 and TRBJ2-3, with D possibly being TRBD1 (6 bases). Per the germline V gene, CDR1 is SGHRS and CDR2 is YFSETQ. CDR3 length: 15 residues. V was clipped by 4 bases and J by 2 bases, with 14 bases between them. CDR3 loop: CASSGGQLLTDTQYF. As DNA, the CDR3 is TGCGCCAGCAGCGGAGGACAGCTACTCACAGATACGCAGTATTTT.

To note about this clone: The same CDR3 is also encoded by other DNA sequences in this sample. The V call is TRBV29-1, the J call TRBJ1-1; D is possibly TRBD1 (5 bases). The germline CDR1 and CDR2 sequences are SQVTM and ANQGSEA. V dropped 4 bases and J dropped 1 base, with 10 bases sitting between them. The CDR3 length is 13 residues. The CDR3 here is CSVGGRQNTEAFF. Here the CDR3 DNA reads TGCAGCGTTGGGGGCAGACAGAACACTGAAGCTTTCTTT.

V is TRBV7-9 and J is TRBJ1-2, with D tentatively TRBD1 (5 bases). The CDR3 extends over 13 amino acids. CDR1 is SEHNR and CDR2 is FQNEAQ in the germline V gene (reference sequence). Trimming left V 6 bases short and J 14 bases short, with 22 bases between. The CDR3 region is CASRPPGPGEETF. As DNA, the CDR3 is TGTGCCAGCAGACCCCCGGGACCGGGGGAAGAAACCTTC.

The chain carries TRBV7-2 and TRBJ2-7, with 10 bases that match TRBD2. The V gene end was trimmed by 4 bases and the J gene end by 2 bases; junction bases not matched to a gene: 2. Looked up from germline, CDR1 is SGHTA and CDR2 is FQGNSA. The CDR3 runs 14 residues. CDR3 in amino acids: CASSSSGRAYEQYF. Here the CDR3 DNA reads TGTGCCAGCAGCTCCAGCGGGAGGGCCTACGAGCAGTACTTC.

This rearrangement joins TRBV4-3 to TRBJ2-7, with 12 bases matching TRBD2. This CDR3 is built from 16 residues. Germline CDR1 and CDR2: LGHNA and YSLEER. Losses at the gene ends were 1 base for V and 2 bases for J; bases not matched to a gene: 3. This CDR3 reads CASSQGLAGVAYEQYF. CDR3 DNA: TGCGCCAGCAGCCAAGGACTAGCGGGGGTGGCCTACGAGCAGTACTTC.

The rearrangement links TRBV9 to TRBJ1-4, with no clear D. Trimming took off 0 bases at V and 6 bases at J, with 12 bases between the two ends. This CDR3 has 15 residues. Germline CDR1 is SGDLS and CDR2 is YYNGEE. The CDR3, as DNA: TGTGCCAGCAGCGTAGAGCAGGAGGGAGATGAAAAACTGTTTTTT. It codes for CASSVEQEGDEKLFF.

The rearrangement joins TRBV5-6 to TRBJ2-3; 15 nucleotides line up with TRBD2. Germline CDR1 reads SGHDT; CDR2 reads YYEEEE. The trim removed 4 bases at V and 4 bases at J, leaving 4 bases unmatched. The CDR3 is 16 residues long. The DNA for the CDR3 is TGTGCCAGCAGCAGGAGGACTAGCGGGAGGGCAGATACGCAGTATTTT. It encodes CASSRRTSGRADTQYF.

In this sample, this clone turned up once. The chain has TRBV3-1 (or the pseudogene TRBV3-2) and TRBJ2-7; TRBD2 matches at 9 bases. The junction had 15 bases not matched to a gene; V was cut back by 10 bases and J by 11 bases. Per the germline V gene, CDR1 is LGHDT and CDR2 is YNNKEL (reference sequence). CDR3 length equals 13 residues. The CDR3 bases are TGTGCCACCCCTGGCCTAGCGGGGCCCTCTGAGTACTTC. Translation gives CATPGLAGPSEYF.

V usage is TRBV10-3 and J usage is TRBJ1-5; D might be TRBD1 (6 bases). This CDR3 spans 17 amino acids. V lost 0 bases, J lost 7 bases, and 19 bases lay in between. Germline CDR1 and CDR2: ENHRY and SYGVKD. The CDR3 bases are TGTGCCATCAGTGAGTCGACTATAAAGGGGGTGGGCCAGCCCCAGCATTTT. The encoded protein is CAISESTIKGVGQPQHF.

The chain combines TRBV18 with TRBJ1-2; 7 bases are shared with TRBD1. The length of the CDR3 is 13 residues. Germline CDR1 and CDR2: KGHSH and LQKENI. J gave up 5 bases and V 2 bases, and 2 bases lay outside the gene matches. CDR3 sequence (DNA): TGTGCCAGCTCACCAGAGGGGGCGTATGGCTACACCTTC. Its protein is CASSPEGAYGYTF. The full variable domain, in which reference TRBV18 and TRBJ1-2 provide the parts outside the CDR3, is NAGVMQNPRHLVRRRGQEARLRCSPMKGHSHVYWYRQLPEEGLKFMVYLQKENIIDESGMPKERFSAEFPKEGPSILRIQQVVRGDSAAYFCASSPEGAYGYTFGSGTRLTVV.

The chain links TRBV7-6 to TRBJ2-3, with 12 bases identical to TRBD2. The CDR3 consists of 18 residues. The germline V gene encodes CDR1 SGHVS and CDR2 FNYEAQ. With 2 bases clipped from V and 5 bases from J, the junction kept 11 bases outside the gene matches. The chain's CDR3 is CASSLRSSGRGLRDTQYF. CDR3 nucleotides: TGTGCCAGCAGCTTACGGTCTAGCGGGAGGGGATTGCGAGATACGCAGTATTTT.

The chain couples TRBV6-2 or TRBV6-3 to TRBJ2-1; 14 nucleotides match TRBD2. J gave up 0 bases and V 0 bases, and 4 bases lay outside the gene matches. Germline loops: CDR1 MNHEY, CDR2 SVGEGT. The CDR3 length is 19 residues. CDR3 amino acids: CASSYSGLAGASSYNEQFF. CDR3 in DNA: TGTGCCAGCAGTTACTCGGGACTAGCGGGGGCCAGCTCCTACAATGAGCAGTTCTTC.

The chain has TRBV25-1 and TRBJ2-7; D perhaps matches TRBD1 (5 bases). V gave up 3 bases and J gave up 0 bases, with 9 bases separating them. The CDR3 runs to 14 residues. The germline CDR1 and CDR2 sequences are MGHDK and SYGVNS. The CDR3 loop reads CASSETAASYEQYF. CDR3 DNA: TGTGCCAGCAGTGAGACAGCCGCCTCCTACGAGCAGTACTTC.

The V and J genes are TRBV9 and TRBJ2-3; TRBD2 aligns across 9 bases. CDR1 is SGDLS and CDR2 is YYNGEE in the germline V gene. CDR3 length: 16 residues. J lost 1 base, V lost 3 bases, and 6 bases had no gene match. CDR3 coding DNA: TGTGCCAGCAGCGCCTTAGCGGGAGCTGGCACAGATACGCAGTATTTT. Its translation: CASSALAGAGTDTQYF.

V gene TRBV7-2 combines with J gene TRBJ2-7; 7 bases agree with TRBD2. Germline V gene sequence: CDR1 SGHTA, CDR2 FQGNSA. This CDR3 comprises 14 residues. V shed 0 bases and J 2 bases; nucleotides not matched to a gene: 1. CDR3 DNA: TGTGCCAGCAGCTTAGCTCTAGCGGCCTACGAGCAGTACTTC. This gives the protein CASSLALAAYEQYF.